This is a list of T cell receptor beta chains from one sample in a study of T cell responses to AZD1222 COVID-19 vaccine. Clones were read by immunoSEQ multiplex PCR, and TCRdb kept only the in-frame ones, dropping some. In the table there are roughly 140,000 clones, approximately 91% of which are singletons. Specimen: peripheral blood, collected 28 days after the second AZD1222 dose. These receptors originate from an adult who received the AZD1222 COVID-19 vaccine. Each CDR3 is given with its conserved first and last residue. Each record gives: D gene, CDR3 length, V gene, clone size, J gene, CDR3 DNA, CDR3 protein. D genes are given only for firm matches. Not all rows give a size; the values are once, few, many and, for expanded clones, a class.

NA,12,TRBV6-5,NA,TRBJ2-1,TGTGCCAGCTTGCACAGGGACAATGAGCAGTTCTTC,CASLHRDNEQFF
NA,13,TRBV29-1,NA,TRBJ1-2,TGCAGCGTTGGTAGACAGAAGTACTATGGCTACACCTTC,CSVGRQKYYGYTF
NA,14,TRBV6-5,NA,TRBJ1-1,TGTGCCAGCAGTTACTCTTTGGGGGTCACTGAAGCTTTCTTT,CASSYSLGVTEAFF
TRBD2,14,TRBV5-6,once,TRBJ2-1,TGTGCCAGCAGCTTTGGCGGGAGCAACAATGAGCAGTTCTTC,CASSFGGSNNEQFF
TRBD1,16,TRBV7-8,once,TRBJ1-3,TGTGCCAGCAGCTTAGCTAGGACAGGGGTAGGAAACACCATATATTTT,CASSLARTGVGNTIYF
NA,12,TRBV7-9,NA,TRBJ1-1,TGTGCCAGCAGCTTAAACCTATTAGAAGCTTTCTTT,CASSLNLLEAFF
NA,14,TRBV5-4,NA,TRBJ1-6,TGTGCCAGCGGCTTACCTCAGAAAAATTCACCCCTCCACTTT,CASGLPQKNSPLHF
NA,14,TRBV6-5,NA,TRBJ1-1,TGTGCCAGCAGTCCCGAGACTTTGAACACTGAAGCTTTCTTT,CASSPETLNTEAFF
TRBD2,20,TRBV18,NA,TRBJ2-1,TGTGCCAGCTCACGCGTAGGACTAGCGGGAGCCCCTTCTTCCTACAATGAGCAGTTCTTC,CASSRVGLAGAPSSYNEQFF
TRBD1,14,TRBV27,NA,TRBJ1-4,TGTGCCAGCAGTTCGGACAGGGGGCGTGAAAAACTGTTTTTT,CASSSDRGREKLFF
NA,14,TRBV19,once,TRBJ2-7,TGTGCCAGTAGTCCTTCAGGGGCGACGGGCGAGCAGTACTTC,CASSPSGATGEQYF
NA,13,TRBV4-1,NA,TRBJ2-5,TGCGCCAGCAGTGGGGGGGCCAGAGAGACCCAGTACTTC,CASSGGARETQYF
NA,13,TRBV5-1,NA,TRBJ1-6,TGCGCCAGCAGCGACCAGTGGAATTCACCCCTCCACTTT,CASSDQWNSPLHF
TRBD2,15,TRBV7-2,NA,TRBJ2-1,TGTGCCAGCAGCTCCGGGACTAGCCCCTACAATGAGCAGTTCTTC,CASSSGTSPYNEQFF
NA,14,TRBV6-5,once,TRBJ2-7,TGTGCCAGCAGTCCCGGGACACGCTCCTACGAGCAGTACTTC,CASSPGTRSYEQYF
TRBD1,18,TRBV7-6,NA,TRBJ1-4,TGTGCCAGCAGCCCAGCACCATTTGACAGGGCAGCTAATGAAAAACTGTTTTTT,CASSPAPFDRAANEKLFF
NA,13,TRBV10-2,NA,TRBJ1-2,TGCGCCAGCAGTGAGTCTGCCCCGGGTGGCTACACCTTC,CASSESAPGGYTF
TRBD1,15,TRBV6-5,NA,TRBJ1-5,TGTGCCAGCAGAATAGGGACAGGTTGGAATCAGCCCCAGCATTTT,CASRIGTGWNQPQHF
NA,12,TRBV30,NA,TRBJ1-1,TGTGCCTGTCTCATTCGCATACCTGAAGCTTTCTTT,CACLIRIPEAFF
NA,13,TRBV12-3/TRBV12-4,NA,TRBJ1-2,TGTGCCAGCAACCCGACAGGTACCTATGGCTACACCTTC,CASNPTGTYGYTF
TRBD1,15,TRBV25-1,NA,TRBJ1-2,TGTGCCAGCAGTGACCCAGGCACAGGGGACTATGGCTACACCTTC,CASSDPGTGDYGYTF
NA,15,TRBV2,NA,TRBJ1-5,TGTGCCAGCAGTATCCTAGGCAGGGAATATCAGCCCCAGCATTTT,CASSILGREYQPQHF
TRBD1,14,TRBV2,NA,TRBJ1-1,TGTGCCAGCAACCTACAGGGGGACAACACTGAAGCTTTCTTT,CASNLQGDNTEAFF
NA,13,TRBV18,NA,TRBJ2-5,TGTGCCAGCTCACCACGCCTTGTGGAGACCCAGTACTTC,CASSPRLVETQYF
NA,12,TRBV29-1,NA,TRBJ1-1,TGCAGCGTATTTACGAGGGCCACTGAAGCTTTCTTT,CSVFTRATEAFF
NA,15,TRBV5-1,NA,TRBJ2-1,TGCGCCAGCAGCTTAGTCGCAGGGGAGTACAATGAGCAGTTCTTC,CASSLVAGEYNEQFF
NA,13,TRBV6-5,NA,TRBJ1-2,TGTGCCAGCGGGGGATGGGGATTCTATGGCTACACCTTC,CASGGWGFYGYTF
TRBD1,14,TRBV29-1,NA,TRBJ1-1,TGCAGCGTTGAAGATGACAGGGGGCAAATTGAAGCTTTCTTT,CSVEDDRGQIEAFF
NA,14,TRBV4-2,NA,TRBJ2-7,TGTGCCAGCAGCCAAGAAAGGACAGCCTACGAGCAGTACTTC,CASSQERTAYEQYF
NA,14,TRBV7-8,NA,TRBJ2-5,TGTGCCAGCAGCTGGGGGGGCCTCCAAGAGACCCAGTACTTC,CASSWGGLQETQYF
NA,16,TRBV6-5,NA,TRBJ1-5,TGTGCCAGCAGTTACTTAGCGGGTGTGTTCTATCAGCCCCAGCATTTT,CASSYLAGVFYQPQHF
NA,14,TRBV6-5,NA,TRBJ2-3,TGTGCCAGCAGTTTTCAGGGAGGCACAGATACGCAGTATTTT,CASSFQGGTDTQYF
TRBD1,16,TRBV18,NA,TRBJ1-3,TGTGCCAGCTCACCAGAAAGGGGGCCCACTGGAAACACCATATATTTT,CASSPERGPTGNTIYF
TRBD1,15,TRBV18,NA,TRBJ1-5,TGTGCCAGCTCATATGGACAGGGAGGCGGTCAGCCCCAGCATTTT,CASSYGQGGGQPQHF
NA,14,TRBV5-5,once,TRBJ1-1,TGTGCCAGCAGCTTGTGGGGGGTGAACACTGAAGCTTTCTTT,CASSLWGVNTEAFF
NA,14,TRBV7-2,NA,TRBJ1-4,TGTGCCAGCAGCCTCAGCACCGACAATGAAAAACTGTTTTTT,CASSLSTDNEKLFF
NA,15,TRBV2,NA,TRBJ1-5,TGTGCCAGCAGTGAAGGTGGGCTGGGCAATCAGCCCCAGCATTTT,CASSEGGLGNQPQHF
TRBD1,13,TRBV5-5,many,TRBJ2-7,TGTGCCAGCAGCCGGGACAGCACCTACGAGCAGTACTTC,CASSRDSTYEQYF
NA,12,TRBV7-9,NA,TRBJ1-6,TGTGCCAGCACCTTGGATAATTCACCCCTCCACTTT,CASTLDNSPLHF
NA,15,TRBV6-4,NA,TRBJ1-2,TGTGCCAGCAGTCATCCGGGACAACGGTTTAGCGGCTACACCTTC,CASSHPGQRFSGYTF
NA,14,TRBV2,NA,TRBJ2-3,TGTGCCAGCCGCCGAGAGGGCCGCACAGATACGCAGTATTTT,CASRREGRTDTQYF
NA,15,TRBV19,NA,TRBJ1-2,TGTGCCAGTAGTTTTGAGGCCGGTCGAGACTATGGCTACACCTTC,CASSFEAGRDYGYTF
NA,15,TRBV6-5,NA,TRBJ1-1,TGTGCCAGCAGTCGGACTGCCAACATGAACACTGAAGCTTTCTTT,CASSRTANMNTEAFF
NA,14,TRBV6-5,NA,TRBJ2-1,TGTGCCAGCAGGAGGGGGGATCAATCGAATGAGCAGTTCTTC,CASRRGDQSNEQFF
NA,14,TRBV4-1,once,TRBJ2-2,TGCGCCAGCAGCCAAGTAGGGGGGAACGGGGAGCTGTTTTTT,CASSQVGGNGELFF
NA,13,TRBV9,once,TRBJ2-7,TGTGCCAGCAGCGTAGGATGGGAAAGCGAGCAGTACTTC,CASSVGWESEQYF
NA,16,TRBV21-1,NA,TRBJ2-1,TGTGCCATTCCGGGGGGGCAATATAGCTCCTACAATGAGCAGTTCTTC,CAIPGGQYSSYNEQFF
TRBD2,15,TRBV7-9,NA,TRBJ2-3,TGTGCCAGCAGCCGGACTAGCGCAAGCACAGATACGCAGTATTTT,CASSRTSASTDTQYF
TRBD1,16,TRBV4-1,NA,TRBJ2-5,TGCGCCAGCAGCCATCCGACAGGGGGGTCTCAAGAGACCCAGTACTTC,CASSHPTGGSQETQYF